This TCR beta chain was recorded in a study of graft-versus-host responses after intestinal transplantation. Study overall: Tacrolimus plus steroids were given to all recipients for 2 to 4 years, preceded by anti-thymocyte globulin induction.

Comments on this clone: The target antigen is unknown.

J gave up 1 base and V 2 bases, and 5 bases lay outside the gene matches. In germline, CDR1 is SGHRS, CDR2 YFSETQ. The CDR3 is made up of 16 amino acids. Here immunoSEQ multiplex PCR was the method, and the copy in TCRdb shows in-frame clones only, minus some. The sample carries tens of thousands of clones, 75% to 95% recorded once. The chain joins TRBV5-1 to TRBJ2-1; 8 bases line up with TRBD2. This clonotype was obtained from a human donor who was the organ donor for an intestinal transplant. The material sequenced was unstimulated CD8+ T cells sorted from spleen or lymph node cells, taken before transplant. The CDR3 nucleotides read TGCGCCAGCAGCTTCATGGCGGGAGGTTCCTACAATGAGCAGTTCTTC. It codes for CASSFMAGGSYNEQFF. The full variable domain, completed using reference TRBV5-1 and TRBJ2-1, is KAGVTQTPRYLIKTRGQQVTLSCSPISGHRSVSWYQQTPGQGLQFLFEYFSETQRNKGNFPGRFSGRQFSNSRSEMNVSTLELGDSALYLCASSFMAGGSYNEQFFGPGTRLTVL.